The rows below give T cell receptor beta chains drawn from one sample of a study of blood T cell repertoires in COVID-19. Sequencing used immunoSEQ multiplex PCR; TCRdb keeps in-frame clones, though not all of them. Of roughly 140,000 clones in the sample, 88% were seen once. Sequenced input: peripheral blood. The receptors originated from a woman in her 70s with acute or convalescent COVID-19. The CDR3 runs from the conserved cysteine through the conserved F or W. A D gene is named only where the DNA matches it firmly. The size entry is marked missing in some rows and otherwise reads once, few, many or a size class.

v_gene,j_gene,abundance,d_gene,CDR3nt,CDR3aa
TRBV7-2,TRBJ1-2,.,.,TGTGCCAGCAGCCCTACCCCACAGGGAGGGGGCTACACCTTC,CASSPTPQGGGYTF
TRBV6-4,TRBJ2-1,.,TRBD2,TGTGCCAGCAGTGACGGGCGGGGGGGCCTTAGTGAGCAGTTCTTC,CASSDGRGGLSEQFF
TRBV9,TRBJ1-1,.,.,TGTGCCAGCAGCGTAGCTGCGCTTAACACTGAAGCTTTCTTT,CASSVAALNTEAFF
TRBV12-3/TRBV12-4,TRBJ1-1,.,.,TGTGCCAGCGGCGGGACTGAAGCTTTCTTT,CASGGTEAFF
TRBV7-8,TRBJ2-5,.,TRBD2,TGTGCCAGCAGCTTAATGGCGCGGGGGGCCCTCCAAGAGACCCAGTACTTC,CASSLMARGALQETQYF
TRBV7-2,TRBJ1-2,.,TRBD1,TGTGCCAGCAGCTCGTCGGGACAGGGGGGCTATGGCTACACCTTC,CASSSSGQGGYGYTF
TRBV2,TRBJ1-5,.,TRBD1,TGTGCCATCCGAGGGACAGGGTCTCAGCCCCAGCATTTT,CAIRGTGSQPQHF
TRBV5-6,TRBJ1-6,.,.,TGTGCCAGCAGCAGCAGGGTCTCCTATAATTCACCCCTCCACTTT,CASSSRVSYNSPLHF
TRBV5-5,TRBJ1-2,.,.,TGTGCCAGCAGCCTCGGCGACAAGGAGGGCTATGGCTACACCTTC,CASSLGDKEGYGYTF
TRBV30,TRBJ2-7,.,.,TGTGCCTGGATCGGGGATCGGGACGAGCAGTACTTC,CAWIGDRDEQYF
TRBV6-5,TRBJ1-3,once,TRBD1,TGTGCCAGCAGCCCGACAGGGGCCTCTGGAAACACCATATATTTT,CASSPTGASGNTIYF
TRBV24-1,TRBJ1-2,.,TRBD1,TGTGCCACCAGTGATTCCAGGGAAGGGGGCCCGGGTGGCTACACCTTC,CATSDSREGGPGGYTF
TRBV5-8,TRBJ2-5,once,TRBD1,TGTGCCAGCAGCTTGGAGGGACAGGGGATAGAGACCCAGTACTTC,CASSLEGQGIETQYF
TRBV4-2,TRBJ2-1,.,TRBD1,TGTGCCAGCAGCCAAGAATCCGGCACAGGGGGCTTCTACAATGAGCAGTTCTTC,CASSQESGTGGFYNEQFF
TRBV19,TRBJ1-1,.,.,TGTGCCAGTAGTATTTTTACGGGGAACACTGAAGCTTTCTTT,CASSIFTGNTEAFF
TRBV29-1,TRBJ1-3,.,.,TGCAGCTACAGGAGCTCTGGAAACACCATATATTTT,CSYRSSGNTIYF
TRBV10-3,TRBJ2-1,.,TRBD1,TGTGCCATCGCCTCCTCCGGACAGGGGACCGGGGGGCAGTTCTTC,CAIASSGQGTGGQFF
TRBV2,TRBJ2-1,.,TRBD2,TGTGCCAGCAGCGCCACTAGGGCGGGGGGGGCCAATGAGCAGTTCTTC,CASSATRAGGANEQFF
TRBV11-1,TRBJ2-1,.,.,TGTGCCAGCAGCTTCCGCACCACTAGCTCCTACAATGAGCAGTTCTTC,CASSFRTTSSYNEQFF
TRBV5-6,TRBJ2-1,.,TRBD1,TGTGCCAGCAGCCAAGACAGGGGTAGCCAATGGACCAATGAGCAGTTCTTC,CASSQDRGSQWTNEQFF
TRBV2,TRBJ1-4,.,TRBD1,TGTGCCAGCAGTGTACAGGGGGCTGGTAATGAAAAACTGTTTTTT,CASSVQGAGNEKLFF
TRBV5-6,TRBJ1-6,once,.,TGTGCCAGCAGCCCAGTGAATTCACCCCTCCACTTT,CASSPVNSPLHF
TRBV3-1/TRBV3-2,TRBJ1-2,.,TRBD1,TGTGCCAGCAGCCGACAGGGTTTTGGCTATGGCTACACCTTC,CASSRQGFGYGYTF
TRBV5-6,TRBJ1-2,.,.,TGTGCCAGCAGCTTGAGGGAGGGCGCTCATGGCTACACCTTC,CASSLREGAHGYTF
TRBV7-2,TRBJ1-1,.,TRBD1,TGTGCCAGCAGCTTAGAGGGGGCCGTGAACACTGAAGCTTTCTTT,CASSLEGAVNTEAFF
TRBV11-3,TRBJ2-6,.,.,TGTGCCAGCAGCTTAGATGGGTCAGCGACTCGCTCTGGGGCCAACGTCCTGACTTTC,CASSLDGSATRSGANVLTF
TRBV5-1,TRBJ2-1,.,TRBD2,TGCGCCAGCAGCCCCGTGGCTAGCGGGGGACCCTACAATGAGCAGTTCTTC,CASSPVASGGPYNEQFF
TRBV7-2,TRBJ1-5,.,TRBD1,TGTGCCAGCAGCTCACAGGGGGCTTATAGCAATCAGCCCCAGCATTTT,CASSSQGAYSNQPQHF
TRBV28,TRBJ2-3,.,.,TGTGCCAGCAGTACCACAGTTTCTAGCACAGATACGCAGTATTTT,CASSTTVSSTDTQYF
TRBV7-9,TRBJ1-2,once,TRBD1,TGTGCCAGCAGCTTAGGACAGGGGTGGGGCTACACCTTC,CASSLGQGWGYTF
TRBV2,TRBJ1-4,.,.,TGTGCCAGCAGTGGGGGGGGGACTGGAGAAAAACTGTTTTTT,CASSGGGTGEKLFF